This TCR beta chain was captured in a study of cytomegalovirus exposure and HLA in healthy donors. Primers for the PCR totalled 60 Vbeta and 13 Jbeta. Measured with immunoSEQ multiplex PCR; TCRdb has only the in-frame clones, and not every one. Seen in this sample are 100,000 to 150,000 clones; the ten most common clones hold roughly 1.5%. Broader study findings: Presence/absence analysis assumed near-uniform sequencing depth across donors.

The CDR3 contains 17 residues. Germline V gene sequence: CDR1 SGHVS, CDR2 FQNEAQ. Trimming removed 6 bases at V and 1 base at J, with 21 bases between. As to this clone: Antigen specificity is unknown.

The chain links TRBV7-8 to TRBJ1-1; no firm D call. The sample was PBMCs. The TCR comes from a woman aged 40-49 years in good health and CMV-seronegative. CDR3 loop: CASSPGLRVGGNTEAFF. CDR3 bases: TGTGCCAGCAGTCCCGGACTGAGGGTCGGAGGGAACACTGAAGCTTTCTTT.